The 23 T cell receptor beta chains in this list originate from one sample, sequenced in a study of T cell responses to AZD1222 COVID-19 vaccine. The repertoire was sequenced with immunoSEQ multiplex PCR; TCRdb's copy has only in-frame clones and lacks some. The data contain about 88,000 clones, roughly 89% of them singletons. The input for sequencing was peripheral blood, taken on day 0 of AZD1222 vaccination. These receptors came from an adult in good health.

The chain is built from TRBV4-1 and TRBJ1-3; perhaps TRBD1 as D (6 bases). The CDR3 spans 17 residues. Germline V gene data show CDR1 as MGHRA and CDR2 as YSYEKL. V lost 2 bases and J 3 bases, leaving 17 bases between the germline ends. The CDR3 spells CASSQFRGGHGGNTIYF. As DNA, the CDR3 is TGCGCCAGCAGCCAATTTCGCGGGGGGCATGGTGGAAACACCATATATTTT.

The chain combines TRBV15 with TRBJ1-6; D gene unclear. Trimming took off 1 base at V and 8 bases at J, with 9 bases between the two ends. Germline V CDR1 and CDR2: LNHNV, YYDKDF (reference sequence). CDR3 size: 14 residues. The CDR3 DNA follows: TGTGCCACCAGCAGAGTTAGAGCAGATTCACCCCTCCACTTT. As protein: CATSRVRADSPLHF.

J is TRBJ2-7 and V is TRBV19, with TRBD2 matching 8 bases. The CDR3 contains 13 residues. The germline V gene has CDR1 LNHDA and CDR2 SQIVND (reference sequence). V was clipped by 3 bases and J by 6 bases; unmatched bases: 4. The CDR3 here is CASSMTGGSEQYF. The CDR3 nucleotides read TGTGCCAGTAGTATGACGGGGGGGAGCGAGCAGTACTTC.

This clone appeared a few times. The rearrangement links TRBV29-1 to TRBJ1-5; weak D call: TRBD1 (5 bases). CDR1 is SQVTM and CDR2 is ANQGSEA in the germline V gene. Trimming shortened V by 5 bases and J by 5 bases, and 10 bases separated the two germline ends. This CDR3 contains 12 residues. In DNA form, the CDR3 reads TGCAGCGTTTGGGACGGGGATCAGCCCCAGCATTTT. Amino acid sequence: CSVWDGDQPQHF.

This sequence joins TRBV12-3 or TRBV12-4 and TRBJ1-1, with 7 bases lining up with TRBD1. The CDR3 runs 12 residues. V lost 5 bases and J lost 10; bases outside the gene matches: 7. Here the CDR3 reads CASSPDRAVAFF. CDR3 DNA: TGTGCCAGCAGTCCCGACAGGGCCGTAGCTTTCTTT.

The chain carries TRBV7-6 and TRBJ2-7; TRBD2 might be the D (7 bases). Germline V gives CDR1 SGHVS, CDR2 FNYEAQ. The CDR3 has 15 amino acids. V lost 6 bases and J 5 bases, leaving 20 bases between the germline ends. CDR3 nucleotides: TGTGCCAGCAGTCTTGACGGGGGGTCAGGGGACGAGCAGTACTTC. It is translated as CASSLDGGSGDEQYF.

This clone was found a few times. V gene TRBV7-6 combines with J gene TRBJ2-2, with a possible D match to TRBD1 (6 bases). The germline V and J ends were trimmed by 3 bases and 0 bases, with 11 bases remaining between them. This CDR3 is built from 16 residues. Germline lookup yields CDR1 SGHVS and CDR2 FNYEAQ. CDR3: CASSLLQGTNTGELFF. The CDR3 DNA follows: TGTGCCAGCAGCTTGCTACAGGGCACGAACACCGGGGAGCTGTTTTTT.

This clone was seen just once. CDR3 nucleotides: TGCGCCAGCAGCCACCTTCAGGGGGACACCGGGGAGCTGTTTTTT. It codes for CASSHLQGDTGELFF. This chain joins TRBV4-1 and TRBJ2-2; TRBD1 agrees at 7 bases. The V gene end was trimmed by 3 bases and the J gene end by 3 bases; junction bases not matched to a gene: 4. The CDR3 runs 15 residues. Germline V gene lookup returns CDR1 MGHRA and CDR2 YSYEKL.

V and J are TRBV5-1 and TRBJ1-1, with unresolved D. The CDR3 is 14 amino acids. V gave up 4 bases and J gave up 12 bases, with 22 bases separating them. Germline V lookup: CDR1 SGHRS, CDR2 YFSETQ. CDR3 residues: CASSRTPAPDEPFF. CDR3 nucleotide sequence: TGCGCCAGCAGCAGAACCCCGGCCCCCGATGAGCCTTTCTTT.

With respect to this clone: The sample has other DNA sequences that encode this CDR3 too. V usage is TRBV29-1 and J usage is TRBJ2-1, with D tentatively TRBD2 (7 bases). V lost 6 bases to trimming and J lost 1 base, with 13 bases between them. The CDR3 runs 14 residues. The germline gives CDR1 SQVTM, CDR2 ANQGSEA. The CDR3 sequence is CSVEGGGSYNEQFF. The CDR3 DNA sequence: TGCAGCGTGGAGGGAGGGGGGTCCTACAATGAGCAGTTCTTC.

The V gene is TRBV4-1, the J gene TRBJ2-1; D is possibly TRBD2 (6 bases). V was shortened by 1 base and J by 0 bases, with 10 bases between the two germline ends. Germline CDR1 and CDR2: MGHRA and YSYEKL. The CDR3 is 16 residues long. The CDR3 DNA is TGCGCCAGCAGCCAAGTCGGGCGGGGCTCCTACAATGAGCAGTTCTTC. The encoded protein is CASSQVGRGSYNEQFF.

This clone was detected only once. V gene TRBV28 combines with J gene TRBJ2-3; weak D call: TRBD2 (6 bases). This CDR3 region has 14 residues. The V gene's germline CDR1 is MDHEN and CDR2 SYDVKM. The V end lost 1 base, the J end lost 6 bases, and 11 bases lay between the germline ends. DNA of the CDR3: TGTGCCAGCAGTTTATACGCGGGAAGGGATACGCAGTATTTT. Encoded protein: CASSLYAGRDTQYF.

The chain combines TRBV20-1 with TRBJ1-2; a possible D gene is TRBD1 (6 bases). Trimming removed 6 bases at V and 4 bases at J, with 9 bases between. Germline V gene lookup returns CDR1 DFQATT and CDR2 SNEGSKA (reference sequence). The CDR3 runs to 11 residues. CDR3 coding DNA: TGCAGTGCGCAGACAGGCTATGGCTACACCTTC. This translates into CSAQTGYGYTF.

The CDR3 DNA follows: TGTGCCAGCGGTCGCGGGACGCTCTATGGCTACACCTTC. Protein sequence: CASGRGTLYGYTF. The V gene is TRBV12-3 or TRBV12-4, the J gene TRBJ1-2, with D perhaps matching TRBD1 (5 bases). The CDR3 has 13 residues. V lost 8 bases, J lost 4 bases, and 14 bases lay in between.

In DNA form, the CDR3 reads TGTGCCACGGGGGCCTTACACAGGAACACTGAAGCTTTCTTT. Translating gives CATGALHRNTEAFF. The J gene is TRBJ1-1, the V gene TRBV6-5; D is perhaps TRBD1 (6 bases). The germline V gene has CDR1 MNHEY and CDR2 SVGAGI. The CDR3 length is 14 residues. Trimming took 10 bases from V and 1 from J, leaving 16 bases between them.

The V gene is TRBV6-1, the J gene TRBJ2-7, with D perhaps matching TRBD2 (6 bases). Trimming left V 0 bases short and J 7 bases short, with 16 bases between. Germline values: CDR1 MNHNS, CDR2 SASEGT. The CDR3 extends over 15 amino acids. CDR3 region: CASSEAIGGAVEQYF. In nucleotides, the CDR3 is TGTGCCAGCAGTGAAGCGATAGGCGGGGCGGTTGAGCAGTACTTC.

In DNA, the CDR3 is TGTGCCAGCAGCACGGCCGACACATCCTCTGGAAACACCATATATTTT. Translating it yields CASSTADTSSGNTIYF. The J gene is TRBJ1-3, the V gene TRBV5-5; D is uncertain. The germline CDR1 and CDR2 sequences are SGHKS and YYEKEE (reference sequence). V was cut by 4 bases and J by 0 bases, with 14 bases left in between. CDR3 length: 16 amino acids. Full variable domain (rest looked up from reference TRBV5-5 and TRBJ1-3): DAGVTQSPTHLIKTRGQQVTLRCSPISGHKSVSWYQQVLGQGPQFIFQYYEKEERGRGNFPDRFSARQFPNYSSELNVNALLLGDSALYLCASSTADTSSGNTIYFGEGSWLTVV.

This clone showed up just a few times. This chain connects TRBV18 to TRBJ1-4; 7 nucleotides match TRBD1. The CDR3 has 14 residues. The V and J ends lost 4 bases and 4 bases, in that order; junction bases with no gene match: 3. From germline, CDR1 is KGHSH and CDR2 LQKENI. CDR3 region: CASSQGQNNEKLFF. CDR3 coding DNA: TGTGCCAGCTCACAGGGACAGAATAATGAAAAACTGTTTTTT.

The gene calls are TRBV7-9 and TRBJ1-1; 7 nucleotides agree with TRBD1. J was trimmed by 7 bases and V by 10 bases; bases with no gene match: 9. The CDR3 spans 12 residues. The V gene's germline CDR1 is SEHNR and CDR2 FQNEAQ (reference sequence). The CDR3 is CATTGGGYEAFF. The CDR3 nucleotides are TGTGCCACCACGGGAGGGGGCTATGAAGCTTTCTTT. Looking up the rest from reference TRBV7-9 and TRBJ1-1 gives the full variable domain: DTGVSQNPRHKITKRGQNVTFRCDPISEHNRLYWYRQTLGQGPEFLTYFQNEAQLEKSRLLSDRFSAERPKGSFSTLEIQRTEQGDSAMYLCATTGGGYEAFFGQGTRLTVV.

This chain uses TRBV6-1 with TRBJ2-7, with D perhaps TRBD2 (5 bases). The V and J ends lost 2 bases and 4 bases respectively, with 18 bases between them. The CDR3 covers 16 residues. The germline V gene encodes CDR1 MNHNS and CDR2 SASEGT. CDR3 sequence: CASSERGSAVGYEQYF. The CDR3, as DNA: TGTGCCAGCAGTGAACGAGGTAGCGCCGTGGGGTACGAGCAGTACTTC.

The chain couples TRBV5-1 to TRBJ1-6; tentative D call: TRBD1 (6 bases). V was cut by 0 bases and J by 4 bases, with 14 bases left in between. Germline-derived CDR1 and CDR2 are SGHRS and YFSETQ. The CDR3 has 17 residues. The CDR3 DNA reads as TGCGCCAGCAGCTTGGAAGTTGGGGGCAATTATAATTCACCCCTCCACTTT. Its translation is CASSLEVGGNYNSPLHF.

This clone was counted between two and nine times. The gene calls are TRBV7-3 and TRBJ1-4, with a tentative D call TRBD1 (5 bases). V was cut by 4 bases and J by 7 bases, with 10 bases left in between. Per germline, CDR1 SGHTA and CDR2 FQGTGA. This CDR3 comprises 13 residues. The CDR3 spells CASSSTQGEKLFF. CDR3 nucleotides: TGTGCCAGCAGCTCGACCCAGGGTGAAAAACTGTTTTTT.

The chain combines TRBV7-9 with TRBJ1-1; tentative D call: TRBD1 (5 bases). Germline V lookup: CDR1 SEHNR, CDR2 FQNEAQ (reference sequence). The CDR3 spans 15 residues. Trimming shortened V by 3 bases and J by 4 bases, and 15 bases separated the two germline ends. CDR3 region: CASSLEGSGGTEAFF. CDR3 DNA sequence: TGTGCCAGCAGCTTGGAGGGGTCTGGGGGCACTGAAGCTTTCTTT.